This record concerns one TCR beta chain sequence. What this receptor recognizes is not known. Base quality data are lacking; no much larger clone is found one base away. The sample originates from a study of blood T cell repertoires in COVID-19 (dated by TCRdb to 2018 to 2020). Describing the broader study: Samples from collaborators originated in the United States, Italy and Spain and spanned both the acute and convalescent phases of COVID-19. The dataset comprised deeply sampled blood TCRbeta repertoires from subjects exposed to, actively infected with, or recovered from COVID-19. The samples were drawn from two sources: the first 160 participants of the ongoing ImmuneRACE study, and about 1,300 subjects contributed by 6 global collaborators. Nearly every sample came with metadata listing a de-identified subject ID, COVID-19 status, age in years and sex. The prospective study material was composed of cDNA or gDNA derived from T cells, B-cell-depleted T cells, or PBMCs. Where HLA class I and class II types were available, the types were taken from metadata supplied by the sample provider, not from assay-based typing. A freely available public database, intended as a resource for researchers studying the immune response to SARS-CoV-2, is where the repertoires were released. On the study overall, not on this receptor specifically: The amount of clinical and demographic metadata varied by source and participant and was provided uncurated.

In the prospective study, participants were about 18 to 90 years old, resided in about 25 geographic areas of the United States, and were enrolled through a virtual design. Cohort assignment in the prospective study relied on participant-reported clinical history from a screening survey and a study questionnaire. ImmuneRACE Cohort 3 recovered participants were defined by two consecutive negative NP/OP PCR tests, healthcare professional clearance, or symptom resolution. In the prospective study, mobile phlebotomists collected whole blood, serum and a nasopharyngeal or oropharyngeal swab from each participant. Participants in the prospective study had the option to provide additional blood draws and questionnaires over a roughly 2-month period. Before DNA extraction, prospective study blood samples were shipped either frozen or at room temperature. The V end gives up 5 bases and the J end 9 bases, leaving 5 bases in the junction not matched to a gene. The germline V gene yields SNHLY for CDR1 and FYNNEI for CDR2. The CDR3 spans 14 residues, from the cysteine through the phenylalanine. Here the CDR3 DNA is all that survives: 42 bases in frame from base 1.

TCRbeta CDR3 regions were amplified from genomic DNA using the immunoSEQ Assay, a bias-controlled multiplex PCR. The authors processed their data as follows. Nucleated cell counts per sample were estimated from amplification of reference gene primers within the assay. To quantify the absolute abundance of each unique TCRbeta CDR3 rearrangement, sequence reads were collapsed and filtered. Productive Simpson clonality was computed per sample as the square root of Simpson's diversity index over productive rearrangements. This immuneACCESS table, as held by TCRdb, lists in-frame sequences with V and J called but not all clones. Of the missing ones, under half trace to an unresolved V gene in checked studies; the others have no known cause. The V and J calls and clone size are taken from that table; D and trimming were inferred from the DNA. For this sample the table gives a few hundred thousand clones, of which approximately 83% were detected only once. The ten most abundant clones make up around 1.8% of the sample.

The sample comprised PBMCs or T cells enriched from blood (not recorded which). This sequence was found in a woman aged 50 to 65 who had recovered from COVID-19. The chain was built from TRBV2 and TRBJ2-2, with 11 middle bases fitting TRBD1. The CDR3 amino acid sequence is: CASSRDRGERELFF. The DNA sequence is as follows: TGTGCCAGCAGTCGGGACAGGGGGGAGAGGGAGCTGTTTTTT.